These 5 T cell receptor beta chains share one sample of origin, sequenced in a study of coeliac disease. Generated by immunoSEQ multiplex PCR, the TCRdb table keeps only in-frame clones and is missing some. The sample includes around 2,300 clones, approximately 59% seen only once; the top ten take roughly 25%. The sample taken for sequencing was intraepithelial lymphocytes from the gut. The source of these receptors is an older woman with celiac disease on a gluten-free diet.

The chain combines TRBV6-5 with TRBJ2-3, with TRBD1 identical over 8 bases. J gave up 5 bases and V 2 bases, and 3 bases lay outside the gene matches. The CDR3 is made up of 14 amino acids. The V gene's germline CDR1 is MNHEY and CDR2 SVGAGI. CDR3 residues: CASSYTRGLDTQYF. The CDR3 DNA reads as TGTGCCAGCAGTTACACCAGGGGGCTAGATACGCAGTATTTT.

This CDR3 is CTSSQITGPGGANVLTF. CDR3 DNA sequence: TGCACCAGCAGCCAGATAACAGGGCCTGGTGGGGCCAACGTCCTGACTTTC. The rearrangement links TRBV1 to TRBJ2-6; the table names TRBD1, a call not compared with the DNA. TRBV1 constitutes a pseudogene. The CDR3 totals 17 residues.

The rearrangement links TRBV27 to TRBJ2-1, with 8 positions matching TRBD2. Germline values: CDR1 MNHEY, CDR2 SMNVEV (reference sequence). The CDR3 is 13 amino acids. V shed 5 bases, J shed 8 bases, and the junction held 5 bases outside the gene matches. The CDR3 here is CASSRGGIDEQFF. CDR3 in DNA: TGTGCCAGCAGTCGCGGGGGGATCGATGAGCAGTTCTTC.

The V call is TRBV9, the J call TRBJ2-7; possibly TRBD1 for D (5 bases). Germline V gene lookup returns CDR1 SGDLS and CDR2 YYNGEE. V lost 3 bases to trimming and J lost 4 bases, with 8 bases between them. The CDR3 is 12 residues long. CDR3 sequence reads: CASSATGYEQYF. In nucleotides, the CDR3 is TGTGCCAGCAGCGCAACAGGATACGAGCAGTACTTC.

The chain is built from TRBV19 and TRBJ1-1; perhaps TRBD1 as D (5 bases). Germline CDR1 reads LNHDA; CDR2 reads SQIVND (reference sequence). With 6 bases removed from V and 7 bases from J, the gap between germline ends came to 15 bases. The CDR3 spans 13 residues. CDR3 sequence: CASSRKRQNEAFF. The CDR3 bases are TGTGCCAGTAGCCGTAAGCGACAGAATGAAGCTTTCTTT.